The text below deals with one T cell receptor (beta chain). These data are taken from a study of blood T cells in healthy people across ages. Each of the donors had around 9 milliliters of peripheral blood drawn into EDTA-treated Vacutainer tubes. The second PCR ran about 6 to 12 cycles with a sample-barcoded 5' primer and J-beta primers. A template-switch adaptor containing 12 random nucleotides labeled each cDNA molecule. Each single sample gave us at least 3 million CDR3-containing paired-end reads. TCRdb reanalysed the 5' RACE reads using MiXCR and keeps one entry per CDR3 protein. The table shows some 890,000 distinct CDR3 sequences, with almost 30% occurring only once. Germline values: CDR1 SGHVS, CDR2 FNYEAQ. This CDR3 region has 14 residues. This sample also belongs to another study, concerning T cells of mothers and their children. In that study: Related and unrelated pairs show TCR recombination output that thymic selection shapes similarly.

The sequenced sample consisted of blood. The V gene is TRBV7-6, the J gene TRBJ2-5, with D possibly TRBD1 on 5 matching bases. The J call may be faulty, since TRBJ2-7 better matches the DNA end. This TCR was sampled from a woman in her forties in good health. The CDR3 sequence is CASSLAGRVHEQYF. DNA of the CDR3: TGTGCCAGCAGCTTAGCGGGCAGGGTCCACGAGCAGTACTTC.